This T cell receptor beta chain emerged from a study of blood T cells in healthy people across ages. Through a sample-barcoded 5' primer and a J-beta primer mix, a second PCR was run for roughly 6 to 12 cycles. TCRdb re-analysed the 5' RACE reads in MiXCR, keeping a single row per CDR3 protein. The sample includes more than 650,000 distinct CDR3 sequences, roughly 50% of them seen just once. There are 15 residues in the CDR3. V dropped 3 bases and J dropped 5; count of bases not matched to a gene: 6. CDR1 is DFQATT, CDR2 SNEGSKA, per germline (reference sequence). This receptor was obtained from an elderly man in good health. The rearrangement uses TRBV20-1 and TRBJ2-7; the match to TRBD2 covers 14 bases. Sequencing was performed on blood. The CDR3 spells CSARGRGLAGDEQYF. DNA of the CDR3: TGCAGTGCTAGGGGCAGGGGACTAGCGGGAGACGAGCAGTACTTC.